The clone carrying this TCR beta chain appeared a few times. Antigen unknown. These data belong to a study of T cell repertoires in cytomegalovirus infection. In the study overall: CMV infection and matching HLA type were both indicated by public TCR beta signatures. The study, taken as a whole, reports: Dominating the ex vivo response were HLA-C-restricted CMV-specific TCR beta clonotypes.

The germline gives CDR1 MDHEN, CDR2 SYDVKM. Trimming removed 4 bases from V and 8 bases from J, with 15 bases in between. This CDR3 is 14 amino acids long. TCRdb ran MiXCR on the reads and lists one entry per CDR3 protein. The repertoire consists of 750,000 to 950,000 distinct CDR3 sequences, with 25% to 35% occurring once and the leading ten covering about an eighth. The starting material was cultured CD8+ T cells from PBMCs, obtained from culture after CMV antigen stimulation. The chain recombines TRBV28 with TRBJ2-1; D uncertain. The source of this sequence is a human donor in good health (CMV status not recorded). Some clones in this sample may be carry-over from other donors' samples. As DNA, the CDR3 is TGTGCCAGCAGTTCGGGTCCACCCGTTGATGAGCAGTTCTTC. Its protein is CASSSGPPVDEQFF.